Listed below are T cell receptor beta chains from one sample, sequenced in a study of radiotherapy plus CTLA-4 blockade in lung cancer. Here immunoSEQ multiplex PCR was the method, and the copy in TCRdb shows in-frame clones only, minus some. This table holds nearly 95,000 clones, around 80% found once. Sample: peripheral blood, taken from a patient treated with radiotherapy plus ipilimumab. The receptor source for this set is a human donor with non-small cell lung cancer that progressed on radiotherapy plus ipilimumab. Each CDR3 is given with its conserved first and last residue. The order of the fields is V gene, clone size, J gene, D gene, CDR3 protein, CDR3 DNA. D genes are given only for firm matches. Clone size appears in some rows only: once, few, many, or a class for an expanded clone.

TRBV5-1	-	TRBJ1-1	TRBD1	CASWQGASTEAFF	TGCGCCAGCTGGCAGGGGGCTAGCACTGAAGCTTTCTTT
TRBV4-1	-	TRBJ1-1	-	CASSRVLMNTEAFF	TGCGCCAGCAGCCGGGTCCTCATGAACACTGAAGCTTTCTTT
TRBV18	-	TRBJ2-7	TRBD1	CASTTTQGAGEQYF	TGTGCCAGCACGACTACACAGGGGGCGGGCGAGCAGTACTTC
TRBV2	-	TRBJ1-3	-	CASRGPGNTIYF	TGTGCCAGTCGCGGACCTGGAAACACCATATATTTT
TRBV5-1	-	TRBJ2-2	-	CASSLAQGNTGELFF	TGCGCCAGCAGCTTGGCCCAGGGAAACACCGGGGAGCTGTTTTTT
TRBV27	-	TRBJ2-3	TRBD2	CASTNRFSGSSDTQYF	TGTGCCAGCACCAATAGGTTTAGCGGGAGCTCAGATACGCAGTATTTT
TRBV11-2	-	TRBJ2-7	TRBD2	CASSLVGTSSTRSYEQYF	TGTGCCAGCAGCTTAGTAGGGACTAGCTCTACTAGATCCTACGAGCAGTACTTC
TRBV7-2	-	TRBJ1-5	-	CASRSPGYHQPQHF	TGTGCCAGCAGATCCCCAGGGTACCATCAGCCCCAGCATTTT
TRBV27	-	TRBJ2-1	-	CASSTPKGVPFF	TGTGCCAGCAGTACTCCCAAGGGCGTGCCGTTCTTC
TRBV7-2	-	TRBJ2-3	-	CASRLVGLISTDTQYF	TGTGCCAGCAGACTGGTGGGACTTATTAGCACAGATACGCAGTATTTT
TRBV27	-	TRBJ2-7	TRBD2	CASSLSGNSYEQYF	TGTGCCAGCAGTTTAAGCGGGAACTCCTACGAGCAGTACTTC
TRBV2	-	TRBJ2-3	-	CASAFDTQYF	TGTGCCAGCGCTTTCGATACGCAGTATTTT
TRBV30	-	TRBJ1-2	TRBD1	CALETGYTNYGYTF	TGTGCTCTGGAGACAGGGTATACTAACTATGGCTACACCTTC
TRBV7-9	-	TRBJ2-1	-	CASSDTSFDEQFF	TGTGCCAGCAGCGACACTAGTTTCGATGAGCAGTTCTTC
TRBV19	few	TRBJ2-6	-	CASSKGHLPSGANVLTF	TGTGCCAGTAGCAAGGGACACCTCCCCTCTGGGGCCAACGTCCTGACTTTC
TRBV6-6	-	TRBJ1-6	-	CASSTVGGRNSPLHF	TGTGCCAGCTCAACCGTCGGCGGGCGTAATTCACCCCTCCACTTT
TRBV10-3	-	TRBJ1-1	TRBD1	CASTGTGMNTEAFF	TGTGCCTCCACCGGGACAGGTATGAACACTGAAGCTTTCTTT
TRBV19	-	TRBJ2-1	TRBD2	CASSTRTSGTNEQFF	TGTGCCAGTAGCACTAGGACTAGCGGGACCAATGAGCAGTTCTTC
TRBV15	once	TRBJ2-1	TRBD2	CATSTGLAGRGNEQFF	TGTGCCACCAGCACAGGACTAGCGGGGAGGGGGAATGAGCAGTTCTTC
TRBV18	-	TRBJ2-6	-	CASSPKGNGQPFSGANVLTF	TGTGCCAGCTCACCGAAAGGTAATGGACAGCCCTTCTCTGGGGCCAACGTCCTGACTTTC
TRBV4-1	-	TRBJ2-3	-	CASSQVGLVPTDTQYF	TGCGCCAGCAGCCAAGTAGGTCTAGTTCCGACAGATACGCAGTATTTT
TRBV10-3	once	TRBJ1-2	-	CAISPRVGVEDGYTF	TGTGCCATCAGCCCCCGGGTGGGTGTGGAAGATGGCTACACCTTC
TRBV29-1	-	TRBJ2-4	TRBD1	CSVEGGETGGLYIQYF	TGCAGCGTTGAAGGAGGAGAAACAGGGGGTTTATACATTCAGTACTTC
TRBV7-2	-	TRBJ2-3	-	CASSRYSTDTQYF	TGTGCCAGCAGCAGATATAGCACAGATACGCAGTATTTT
TRBV4-1	once	TRBJ2-2	TRBD1	CASSYRPDRENGELFF	TGCGCCAGCAGCTACCGACCGGACAGGGAAAACGGGGAGCTGTTTTTT
TRBV6-1	-	TRBJ1-5	TRBD1	CASSENQGVGQPQHF	TGTGCCAGCAGTGAAAACCAGGGGGTTGGTCAGCCCCAGCATTTT
TRBV6-5	-	TRBJ2-7	TRBD1	CASSPGTGLYEQYF	TGTGCCAGCAGTCCCGGGACAGGCCTCTACGAGCAGTACTTC
TRBV4-2	once	TRBJ2-3	-	CASSQDLDPTDTQYF	TGTGCCAGCAGCCAAGATTTGGACCCCACAGATACGCAGTATTTT
TRBV4-1	few	TRBJ2-7	TRBD1	CASSQGQGRGYEQYF	TGCGCCAGCAGCCAGGGACAGGGACGGGGCTACGAGCAGTACTTC
TRBV6-1	-	TRBJ2-3	-	CASTEFADTQYF	TGTGCCAGCACAGAGTTTGCAGATACGCAGTATTTT
TRBV28	-	TRBJ2-1	-	CASSLEEWEQFF	TGTGCCAGCAGTTTGGAGGAGTGGGAGCAGTTCTTC
TRBV29-1	-	TRBJ2-7	-	CSVGEPQGEQYF	TGCAGCGTTGGGGAACCACAGGGAGAGCAGTACTTC
TRBV5-1	-	TRBJ2-1	TRBD2	CASSLAGVSLNEQFF	TGCGCCAGCAGCTTAGCGGGAGTTTCCCTCAATGAGCAGTTCTTC
TRBV2	-	TRBJ1-2	TRBD1	CASSPQGVGINGYTF	TGTGCCAGCAGCCCCCAGGGGGTAGGGATAAATGGCTACACCTTC
TRBV28	-	TRBJ1-2	-	CASSFSSSGYTF	TGTGCCAGCAGTTTCAGTAGTTCTGGCTACACCTTC
TRBV30	-	TRBJ2-1	-	CAWSGLTPYNEQFF	TGTGCCTGGAGCGGGCTTACTCCGTACAATGAGCAGTTCTTC
TRBV10-3	-	TRBJ1-1	-	CAISESEGVSEAFF	TGTGCCATCAGTGAGTCAGAAGGGGTCAGTGAAGCTTTCTTT
TRBV4-2	once	TRBJ2-7	TRBD2	CASRRGLAGSYEQYF	TGTGCCAGCAGAAGGGGCCTAGCGGGCTCCTACGAGCAGTACTTC
TRBV2	-	TRBJ2-7	-	CASNKGPSSYEQYF	TGTGCCAGCAATAAGGGGCCAAGCTCCTACGAGCAGTACTTC
TRBV2	-	TRBJ2-2	TRBD2	CASSELGGRARRSQSGELFF	TGTGCCAGCAGTGAATTAGGAGGGAGGGCCCGGAGGTCCCAGTCCGGGGAGCTGTTTTTT
TRBV7-3	-	TRBJ2-2	-	CASSLRQGIGELFF	TGTGCCAGCAGCTTACGTCAGGGGATCGGGGAGCTGTTTTTT
TRBV5-6	-	TRBJ2-1	TRBD1	CASGTDNEQFF	TGTGCCAGCGGGACAGACAATGAGCAGTTCTTC
TRBV4-1	-	TRBJ2-7	TRBD2	CASSQLTSGSGEQYF	TGCGCCAGCAGCCAACTGACTAGCGGGAGTGGGGAGCAGTACTTC
TRBV5-4	-	TRBJ1-1	-	CASSLQDGGNTEAFF	TGTGCCAGCAGCTTGCAAGACGGGGGGAACACTGAAGCTTTCTTT
TRBV5-1	-	TRBJ1-4	-	CASSVDSTTNEKLFF	TGCGCCAGCAGCGTGGACAGTACAACTAATGAAAAACTGTTTTTT
TRBV4-1	-	TRBJ1-5	-	CASSQVGSTGLNQPQHF	TGCGCCAGCAGCCAAGTGGGGAGCACAGGGCTGAATCAGCCCCAGCATTTT
TRBV7-2	-	TRBJ1-4	TRBD1	CASSSTEGRGHEKLFF	TGTGCCAGCAGCTCGACAGAGGGCAGGGGGCATGAAAAACTGTTTTTT
TRBV28	-	TRBJ2-7	-	CASSMGTPEQYF	TGTGCCAGCAGTATGGGGACTCCCGAGCAGTACTTC
TRBV29-1	once	TRBJ2-5	TRBD2	CSVGPLAGGFLETQYF	TGCAGCGTTGGCCCTTTAGCGGGAGGCTTTTTAGAGACCCAGTACTTC
TRBV28	-	TRBJ2-7	-	CASSLGLTYEQYF	TGTGCCAGCAGTCTCGGACTCACCTACGAGCAGTACTTC
TRBV30	-	TRBJ1-5	-	CAWSVMGNSNQPQHF	TGTGCCTGGAGTGTAATGGGCAATAGCAATCAGCCCCAGCATTTT
TRBV6-1	once	TRBJ1-1	TRBD1	CASSARQGDTEAFF	TGTGCCAGCAGTGCCCGACAGGGTGACACTGAAGCTTTCTTT
TRBV7-3	once	TRBJ2-3	-	CASSLIQRADTQYF	TGTGCCAGCAGCTTAATACAACGCGCAGATACGCAGTATTTT
TRBV7-8	few	TRBJ2-2	-	CASSLGTSGGELFF	TGTGCCAGCAGCTTAGGGACTTCGGGCGGGGAGCTGTTTTTT
TRBV28	-	TRBJ1-2	TRBD1	CASSRDRVNYGYTF	TGTGCCAGCAGTCGTGACAGGGTTAACTATGGCTACACCTTC
TRBV15	-	TRBJ2-7	-	CATSRRQVYEQYF	TGTGCCACCAGCAGGAGACAGGTTTACGAGCAGTACTTC